Listed below are T cell receptor beta chains from one sample, sequenced in a study of shared clonotypes between healthy human individuals. Repertoires were generated with immunoSEQ multiplex PCR, while TCRdb's copy carries only in-frame clones and drops some. The data show 2 million to 2.5 million clones, approximately 95% seen once. Material for sequencing was naive CD4+ T cells from PBMCs. The receptors derive from a man younger than 35 in good health. Some clones in this sample may be carry-over from other donors' samples. Each CDR3 is given with its conserved first and last residue. D genes are given only for firm matches. Not all rows give a size; the values are once, few, many and, for expanded clones, a class.

- 15 - TRBV7-2 CASSSTTFAGNTIYF
- 13 - TRBV6-1 CASSVEDGAGYTF
- 15 TRBD1 TRBV11-2 CASSWGTGAATEAFF
- 15 - TRBV6-1 CASRPQGGLATEAFF
- 14 - TRBV18 CASSPSPDGNIQYF
once 15 TRBD1 TRBV7-3 CASSPRQGGDYEQYF
- 16 - TRBV28 CASSLASAGQSYEQYF
- 15 TRBD1 TRBV6-6 CASSFNRGPNTEAFF
- 14 - TRBV5-1 CASGNQGSDNEQFF
- 14 - TRBV30 CAWNDPRTNEKLFF
- 14 TRBD2 TRBV5-6 CASSSDGRQETQYF
- 15 - TRBV7-2 CASSLAGAGYYGYTF
- 14 TRBD1 TRBV19 CASREGTAGNTIYF
- 17 TRBD2 TRBV11-2 CAGSFGLASGDTGELFF
- 14 TRBD2 TRBV18 CASSPTSGRFEQFF
- 16 - TRBV5-1 CASSLGVRENTGELFF
- 17 TRBD2 TRBV13 CASSLLAGRGNQETQYF
- 14 - TRBV28 CASSSGQLTGELFF
- 14 TRBD2 TRBV2 CASSVASGSNEQFF
- 16 TRBD1 TRBV27 CASSRPGTGGVNEQFF
- 14 - TRBV30 CAWSVRQSTDTQYF
- 11 - TRBV6-6 CASSQLYEQYF
- 14 - TRBV5-1 CASSLAGENYGYTF
- 14 TRBD1 TRBV27 CASSFGRGPDGYTF
- 12 - TRBV6-5 CASSPGPGTQYF
- 15 - TRBV5-5 CASSLGPGTNEKLFF
- 16 - TRBV19 CASSTGRRSANEKLFF
- 13 - TRBV28 CASSLSLTGELFF
- 15 - TRBV21-1 CASSKIPKKNYGYTF
- 16 TRBD2 TRBV6-1 CASSETGLAGGGEQFF
- 13 TRBD2 TRBV11-2 CASSPLAVSEQYF
once 14 TRBD1 TRBV14 CASSQGDRGPGYTF